The rows below give T cell receptor beta chains drawn from one sample of a study of T-cell memory formation after mild COVID-19. TCRdb called the 5' RACE reads again in MiXCR, with one record for every CDR3 protein. The repertoire holds about 320,000 distinct CDR3 sequences, 14% seen once, with 21% in the top ten. Sequenced sample: PBMCs or a T cell subset sorted from them (not recorded which). These receptors were collected from a man younger than 35 who had mild COVID-19 (a few samples of this study predate the infection). Cell type and time point are not known. CDR3s include the opening cysteine and the closing phenylalanine or tryptophan. The D gene is left open where the match is weak. Clone size appears in some rows only: once, few, many, or a class for an expanded clone.

CASSQRWGGSYGYTF	TGCGCCAGCAGCCAAAGGTGGGGGGGTAGCTATGGCTACACCTTC	NA	TRBJ1-2	TRBV4-1	few
CASSYLSSGGLEQYF	TGTGCCAGCAGTTACTTGTCTAGCGGGGGGCTCGAGCAGTACTTC	TRBD2	TRBJ2-7	TRBV6-2/TRBV6-3	few
CASSQVEAGALQETQYF	TGCGCCAGCAGCCAAGTGGAAGCGGGGGCCCTCCAAGAGACCCAGTACTTC	TRBD2	TRBJ2-5	TRBV4-3	few
CASSLLGRGGYGYTF	TGTGCCAGCAGTTTGCTCGGCAGGGGAGGCTATGGCTACACCTTC	NA	TRBJ1-2	TRBV12-3/TRBV12-4	few
CSANVGTPDTQYF	TGCAGTGCTAATGTCGGGACCCCAGATACGCAGTATTTT	NA	TRBJ2-3	TRBV20-1	NA
CASRSTTGLGTIYF	TGTGCCAGCAGGAGTACGACGGGGTTGGGCACCATATATTTT	NA	TRBJ1-3	TRBV27	few
CASSGGGTNTGELFF	TGTGCCAGCAGCGGAGGGGGGACGAACACCGGGGAGCTGTTTTTT	NA	TRBJ2-2	TRBV7-2	many
CASSPSWRGYQETQYF	TGTGCCAGCAGTCCCTCCTGGCGGGGGTACCAAGAGACCCAGTACTTC	TRBD2	TRBJ2-5	TRBV6-2/TRBV6-3	NA
CASSSTGGWGDTQYF	TGCGCCAGCAGCTCGACAGGGGGTTGGGGAGATACGCAGTATTTT	TRBD1	TRBJ2-3	TRBV4-1	NA
CASSYRGRGEAFF	TGTGCCAGCAGTTACCGCGGGCGGGGTGAAGCTTTCTTT	NA	TRBJ1-1	TRBV6-5	few
CASSFEGGHRTQYF	TGTGCCAGCAGCTTCGAGGGGGGGCATAGGACCCAGTACTTC	NA	TRBJ2-5	TRBV7-9	NA
CSARRSGELFF	TGCAGTGCTAGGCGGTCCGGGGAGCTGTTTTTT	NA	TRBJ2-2	TRBV20-1	NA
CASSQEGRNSPLHF	TGCGCCAGCAGCCAAGAGGGGAGGAATTCACCCCTCCACTTT	NA	TRBJ1-6	TRBV4-3	NA
CAILRDRGAYEQFF	TGTGCCATTCTCCGGGACAGGGGGGCGTATGAGCAGTTCTTC	TRBD1	TRBJ2-1	TRBV2	few
CASSFTGAGELFF	TGTGCCAGCAGTTTTACGGGGGCCGGGGAGCTGTTTTTT	NA	TRBJ2-2	TRBV27	NA
CASSYNGPHQETGELFF	TGTGCCAGCAGTTACAATGGACCTCACCAAGAAACCGGGGAGCTGTTTTTT	NA	TRBJ2-2	TRBV6-5	few
CASSSGASGGITQYF	TGTGCCAGCAGCTCCGGGGCTAGCGGGGGAATAACGCAGTATTTT	TRBD2	TRBJ2-3	TRBV7-3	NA
CSVNSRSGNTEAFF	TGCAGCGTAAACTCAAGATCAGGGAACACTGAAGCTTTCTTT	NA	TRBJ1-1	TRBV29-1	NA
CASSQEAIQRFQETQYF	TGCGCCAGCAGCCAAGAGGCGATACAAAGATTCCAAGAGACCCAGTACTTC	NA	TRBJ2-5	TRBV4-1	NA
CASTGILHTEAFF	TGTGCCAGCACGGGAATCCTTCACACTGAAGCTTTCTTT	NA	TRBJ1-1	TRBV6-2/TRBV6-3	few
CASSRDIAGAQHF	TGTGCCAGCAGCAGGGACATCGCGGGGGCCCAGCATTTT	NA	TRBJ1-5	TRBV5-5	few
CASSRPTSGGLERNIQYF	TGTGCCAGCAGCCGGCCTACTAGCGGGGGTTTGGAGAGAAACATTCAGTACTTC	TRBD2	TRBJ2-4	TRBV7-9	NA
CASSPHSGGQETQYF	TGTGCCAGCAGTCCACATAGCGGGGGGCAAGAGACCCAGTACTTC	TRBD2	TRBJ2-5	TRBV6-5	NA
CASRSGQGTEKLFF	TGTGCCAGCAGGTCGGGACAGGGAACTGAAAAACTGTTTTTT	TRBD1	TRBJ1-4	TRBV28	NA
CASSGSAGGPDTQYF	TGTGCCAGCAGCGGATCAGCGGGGGGGCCAGATACGCAGTATTTT	TRBD2	TRBJ2-3	TRBV4-2	few
CASSPSGGHTDTQYF	TGTGCCAGCAGCCCCAGCGGGGGGCACACAGATACGCAGTATTTT	TRBD2	TRBJ2-3	TRBV9	NA
CSASLYGTSGYYNEQFF	TGCAGTGCTAGCCTTTACGGGACTAGCGGGTACTACAATGAGCAGTTCTTC	TRBD2	TRBJ2-1	TRBV20-1	NA
CASMPGGSYNEQFF	TGTGCCAGCATGCCAGGGGGATCCTACAATGAGCAGTTCTTC	TRBD1	TRBJ2-1	TRBV7-2	many
CASSQDPHQTSTDTQYF	TGCGCCAGCAGCCAAGATCCCCACCAGACTAGCACAGATACGCAGTATTTT	NA	TRBJ2-3	TRBV4-1	NA
CASSLDGPAGELFF	TGTGCCAGCAGTTTGGACGGCCCGGCCGGGGAGCTGTTTTTT	NA	TRBJ2-2	TRBV6-2/TRBV6-3	NA
CASSLDSAAADTQYF	TGCGCCAGCAGCTTGGACTCGGCGGCCGCAGATACGCAGTATTTT	NA	TRBJ2-3	TRBV5-1	NA
CASSDSGGANEQFF	TGTGCCAGCAGTGATAGCGGGGGGGCCAATGAGCAGTTCTTC	TRBD2	TRBJ2-1	TRBV6-1	many
CASSQGLGLNYGYTF	TGCGCCAGCAGCCAAGGTCTGGGACTTAACTATGGCTACACCTTC	NA	TRBJ1-2	TRBV4-3	NA
CASSPRSGPRSGNTIYF	TGCGCCAGCAGCCCTAGGTCAGGCCCCCGCTCTGGAAACACCATATATTTT	NA	TRBJ1-3	TRBV4-1	NA
CASSRDVSGVETQYF	TGTGCCAGCAGCCGAGATGTTAGCGGGGTAGAGACCCAGTACTTC	TRBD2	TRBJ2-5	TRBV4-2	few
CASSLAGTTQETQYF	TGCGCCAGCAGCTTGGCCGGGACGACCCAAGAGACCCAGTACTTC	NA	TRBJ2-5	TRBV5-1	NA
CASSYSWDSAYGYTF	TGTGCCAGCAGTTACTCGTGGGATTCGGCCTATGGCTACACCTTC	NA	TRBJ1-2	TRBV6-5	few
CASSLVGGGLYNEQFF	TGCGCCAGCAGCTTGGTAGGTGGGGGGCTGTACAATGAGCAGTTCTTC	NA	TRBJ2-1	TRBV5-1	NA
CASSEATDTQYF	TGTGCCAGCAGTGAAGCAACAGATACGCAGTATTTT	NA	TRBJ2-3	TRBV2	NA
CASSHWTVPGYGYTF	TGTGCCAGCAGCCATTGGACAGTTCCCGGGTATGGCTACACCTTC	NA	TRBJ1-2	TRBV3-1	few
CASSPLRGDNYGYTF	TGTGCCAGCTCACCGCTGAGAGGGGATAACTATGGCTACACCTTC	NA	TRBJ1-2	TRBV18	few
CASSLAHTSGELFF	TGCGCCAGCAGCTTGGCCCACACCTCCGGGGAGCTGTTTTTT	NA	TRBJ2-2	TRBV5-1	few
CASSPGPFPNTEAFF	TGTGCCAGCTCCCCCGGGCCCTTTCCGAACACTGAAGCTTTCTTT	NA	TRBJ1-1	TRBV18	NA
CASNNQGAEAFF	TGTGCCAGCAACAATCAGGGAGCCGAAGCTTTCTTT	NA	TRBJ1-1	TRBV12-3/TRBV12-4	few
CASSARDGDTDTQYF	TGTGCCAGCAGCGCCCGGGACGGTGACACAGATACGCAGTATTTT	NA	TRBJ2-3	TRBV7-9	many
CASSSLGRGALDTQYF	TGTGCCAGCAGTTCCCTTGGGAGGGGCGCACTAGATACGCAGTATTTT	TRBD2	TRBJ2-3	TRBV12-3/TRBV12-4	NA
CASTETTLQETQYF	TGTGCCAGCACCGAGACTACTTTACAAGAGACCCAGTACTTC	NA	TRBJ2-5	TRBV11-2	NA
CASSLWAGSQETQYF	TGTGCCAGCAGTTTATGGGCGGGGAGTCAAGAGACCCAGTACTTC	NA	TRBJ2-5	TRBV28	few
CASSPPKGYGGSTEAFF	TGTGCCAGCTCACCACCCAAAGGCTATGGCGGGAGCACTGAAGCTTTCTTT	NA	TRBJ1-1	TRBV18	NA